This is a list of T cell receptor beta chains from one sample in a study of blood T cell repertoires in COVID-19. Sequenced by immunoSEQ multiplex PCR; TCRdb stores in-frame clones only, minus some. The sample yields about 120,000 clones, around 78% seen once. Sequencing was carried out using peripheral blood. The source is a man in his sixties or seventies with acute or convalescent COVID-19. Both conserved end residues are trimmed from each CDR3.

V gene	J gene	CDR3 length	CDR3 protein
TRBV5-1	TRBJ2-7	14	ASSITLQGAVHEQY
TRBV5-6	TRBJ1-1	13	ASSHSRGRRVVAF
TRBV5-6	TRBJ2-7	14	ASSRGTRDRGNEQY
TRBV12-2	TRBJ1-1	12	ASRSLDKNTEAF
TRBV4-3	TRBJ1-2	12	ASSQTTVGYGYT
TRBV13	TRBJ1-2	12	ASSLYRGSGGYT
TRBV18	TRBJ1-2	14	ASSPQNGGTMYGYT
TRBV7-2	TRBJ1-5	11	ASSSQGDQPQH
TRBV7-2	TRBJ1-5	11	ASSSTGNQPQH
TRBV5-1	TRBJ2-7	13	ASSETGQGRYEQY
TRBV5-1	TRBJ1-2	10	ASSLGDWGYT
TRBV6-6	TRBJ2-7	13	ASSPRPSITYEQY
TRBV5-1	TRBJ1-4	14	ASSLGAVPTNEKLF
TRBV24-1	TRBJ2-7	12	ATSGTGQIHEQY
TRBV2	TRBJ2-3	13	ASTGRQGLTDTQY
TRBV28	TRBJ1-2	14	ASSSVGQGVAYGYT
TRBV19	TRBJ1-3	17	ASSIIGAFGDIGGNTIY
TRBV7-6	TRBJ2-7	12	ASSLLQGGYEQY
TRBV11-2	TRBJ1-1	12	ASSLERGGTEAF
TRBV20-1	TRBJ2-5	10	SASVAGETQY
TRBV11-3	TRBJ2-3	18	ASSLDRDRNIRSSTDTQY
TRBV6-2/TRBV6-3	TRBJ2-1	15	ASSYGPDNLSYNEQF
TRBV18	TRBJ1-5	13	ASSPATGFDQPQH
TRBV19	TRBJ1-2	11	ASTKGEGYGYT
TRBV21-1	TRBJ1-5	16	ASSKVRTGGLSNQPQH
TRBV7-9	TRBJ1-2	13	ASSIGRETNYGYT
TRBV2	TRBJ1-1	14	ASTTSGGSWGTEAF
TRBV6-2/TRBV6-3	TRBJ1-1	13	ASSKETGGNTEAF
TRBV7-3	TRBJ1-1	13	ASTLTTGSITEAF
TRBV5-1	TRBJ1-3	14	ASSREQGASGNTIY
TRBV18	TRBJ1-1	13	ASSPVSQGDTEAF
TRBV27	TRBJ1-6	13	ASSFDSSYNSPLH
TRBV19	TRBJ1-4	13	ASSLQGAGNEKLF
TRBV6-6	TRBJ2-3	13	ASSYSGGEADTQY
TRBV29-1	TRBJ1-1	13	SAGVTGGDYTEAF
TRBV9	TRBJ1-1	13	ASSVGGRMNTEAF
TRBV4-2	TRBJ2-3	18	ASSHLQQGASLRVTDTQY
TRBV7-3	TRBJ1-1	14	ASSRGREQRDTEAF
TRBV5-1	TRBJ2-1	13	ASSPTGGGYNEQF
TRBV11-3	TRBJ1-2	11	ASSLAQGIGYT
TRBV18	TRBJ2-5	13	ASSPPDSPSITQY
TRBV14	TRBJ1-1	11	ASSQDQNTEAF
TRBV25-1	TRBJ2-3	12	ARKGGGGTDTQY
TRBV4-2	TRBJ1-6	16	ASSQAGRDSSYNSPLH
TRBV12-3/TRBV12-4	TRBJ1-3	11	ASSTGDGNTIY
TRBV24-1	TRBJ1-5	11	ATSEPTTGRWH
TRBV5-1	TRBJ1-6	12	ASSPTDRESPLH
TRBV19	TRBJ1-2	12	ASSDRGQAYGYT
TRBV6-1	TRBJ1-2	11	ASSEMAVYGYT
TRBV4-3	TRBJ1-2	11	ASSQELYRGYT
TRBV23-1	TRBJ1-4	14	ASQSGQGLANEKLF
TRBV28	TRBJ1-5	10	ASTINRETQH
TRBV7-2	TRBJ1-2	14	ASNLPRDRVGYGYT
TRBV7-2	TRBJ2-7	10	ASSTRDGVPS